Reported below is one TCR beta chain. These data come from a study of T cells expressing NK-cell markers. From germline, CDR1 is LGHDT and CDR2 YNNKEL (reference sequence). The CDR3 covers 16 residues. TCRdb re-analyzed the 5' RACE reads; it lists each CDR3 protein once, without DNA. This specimen shows 90,000 to 130,000 distinct CDR3 sequences; the ten leading clones hold about 18%. V and J are TRBV3-1 and TRBJ2-7; as DNA is missing, the TRBD2 call by TCRdb cannot be tested. The source is a woman between 18 and 69 years old in good health. The sequencing input was blood T cells: a sorted CD56 or NKG2C T cell subset, CD4+ or CD8+ T cells, or bulk PBMC T cells (not recorded which). The CDR3 is CASSQDPTSGELEQYF.